These 5 T cell receptor beta chains originate from one sample sequenced in a study of T cell responses to AZD1222 COVID-19 vaccine. The data were produced by immunoSEQ multiplex PCR, yet TCRdb's version contains in-frame clones alone and is incomplete. The sample has 120,000 or so clones; roughly 90% are singletons. Source: peripheral blood, taken on day 0 of AZD1222 vaccination. The receptor source for this set is an adult in good health.

The chain uses TRBV9 and TRBJ1-6; 8 positions match TRBD1. The J segment lost 7 bases and the V segment lost 3 bases, leaving 0 bases of the junction unmatched. Germline lookup yields CDR1 SGDLS and CDR2 YYNGEE. The CDR3 is 13 residues long. This CDR3 is CASSGQGNSPLHF. The DNA of the CDR3 is TGTGCCAGCAGCGGACAGGGGAATTCACCCCTCCACTTT.

This clone was picked up one time. The rearrangement joins TRBV4-3 to TRBJ1-3, with D maybe TRBD1 (5 bases). Trimming left V 4 bases short and J 2 bases short, with 15 bases between. The CDR3 is made up of 16 amino acids. The germline V gene has CDR1 LGHNA and CDR2 YSLEER. CDR3 nucleotides: TGCGCCAGCAGCCCTTTCGCGGCAGGGACTGGAAACACCATATATTTT. It yields the protein CASSPFAAGTGNTIYF.

This chain joins TRBV11-2 and TRBJ2-1; 13 nucleotides agree with TRBD2. The CDR3 loop spans 17 amino acids. CDR1 and CDR2 (germline): SGHAT, FQNNGV. Losses at the gene ends were 4 bases for V and 5 bases for J; bases not matched to a gene: 8. Here the CDR3 DNA reads TGTGCCAGCAGCTCAAGGGGACTAGCGGGGAAGAACAATGAGCAGTTCTTC. Its protein is CASSSRGLAGKNNEQFF.

This sequence joins TRBV6-5 and TRBJ1-2; 7 positions agree with TRBD1. Looked up from germline, CDR1 is MNHEY and CDR2 is SVGAGI. Trimming cost V 7 bases and J 4 bases; bases outside gene matches: 6. The CDR3 spans 13 residues. The CDR3 protein is CASTNRDSYGYTF. For the CDR3, the DNA is TGTGCCAGCACCAACCGGGACAGCTATGGCTACACCTTC.

This sequence joins TRBV7-8 and TRBJ1-5, with no clear D. CDR3 size: 17 residues. Looked up from germline, CDR1 is SGHVS and CDR2 is FQNEAQ. Trimming removed 1 base at V and 2 bases at J, with 15 bases between. The DNA for the CDR3 is TGTGCCAGCAGCTTAGTTACTTTTCAGAGGGGCAATCAGCCCCAGCATTTT. Translated: CASSLVTFQRGNQPQHF.